This TCR beta chain was found in a study of T cells in Graves' hyperthyroidism and ophthalmopathy. About the study: Specimen type is peripheral blood, collected at initial diagnosis prior to any treatment.

Amplification of TCR beta CDR3 regions was performed using RNA transcripts as template. First-round RT-PCR with HTBI primers amplified the TCR CDR3 region. TCRdb ran MiXCR on the multiplex PCR reads and lists one entry per CDR3 protein. The table shows 340,000 or so distinct CDR3 sequences, with roughly 17% occurring only once. Patients aged 18 to 65 had newly diagnosed hyperthyroidism that had lasted under 2 months. The CDR3 extends over 18 amino acids. Germline V gene data show CDR1 as SGHRS and CDR2 as YFSETQ. The J segment lost 2 bases and the V segment lost 1 base, leaving 7 bases of the junction unmatched.

The sequence was collected from a man between 25 and 39 years old with Graves' hyperthyroidism. V is TRBV5-1 and J is TRBJ2-3; TRBD2 agrees at 13 bases. Specimen: blood. In DNA, the CDR3 is TGCGCCAGCAGCTTGCGGACTAGCGGGAGCCCGACCACAGATACGCAGTATTTT. It translates to CASSLRTSGSPTTDTQYF.